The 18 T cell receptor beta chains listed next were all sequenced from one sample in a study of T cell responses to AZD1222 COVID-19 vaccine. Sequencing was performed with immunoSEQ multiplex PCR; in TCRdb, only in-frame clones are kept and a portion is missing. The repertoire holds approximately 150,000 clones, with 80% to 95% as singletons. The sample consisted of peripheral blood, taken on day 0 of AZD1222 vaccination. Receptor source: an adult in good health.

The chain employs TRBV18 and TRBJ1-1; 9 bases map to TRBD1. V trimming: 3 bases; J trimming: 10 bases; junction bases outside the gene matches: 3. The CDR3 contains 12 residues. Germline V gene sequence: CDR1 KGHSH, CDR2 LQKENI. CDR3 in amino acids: CASSPLTGGAFF. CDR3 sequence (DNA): TGTGCCAGCTCACCTCTGACAGGGGGAGCTTTCTTT.

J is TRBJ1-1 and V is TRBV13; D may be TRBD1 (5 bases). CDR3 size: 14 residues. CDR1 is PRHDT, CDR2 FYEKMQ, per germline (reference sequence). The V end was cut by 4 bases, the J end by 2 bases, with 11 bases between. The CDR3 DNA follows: TGTGCCAGCAGCTCCGGGGGGGTAAACACTGAAGCTTTCTTT. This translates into CASSSGGVNTEAFF.

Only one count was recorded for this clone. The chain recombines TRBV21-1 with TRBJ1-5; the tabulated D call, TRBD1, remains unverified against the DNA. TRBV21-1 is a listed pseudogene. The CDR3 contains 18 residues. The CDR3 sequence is CASGQLTGSGYSNQPQHF. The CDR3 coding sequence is TGTGCCAGCGGGCAATTGACAGGGTCCGGATATAGCAATCAGCCCCAGCATTTT.

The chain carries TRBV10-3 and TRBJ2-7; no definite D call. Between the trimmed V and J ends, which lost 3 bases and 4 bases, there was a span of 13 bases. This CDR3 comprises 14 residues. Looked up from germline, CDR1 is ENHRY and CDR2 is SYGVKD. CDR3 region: CAISDRRNRYEQYF. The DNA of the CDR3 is TGTGCCATCAGTGATCGGCGCAACCGATACGAGCAGTACTTC.

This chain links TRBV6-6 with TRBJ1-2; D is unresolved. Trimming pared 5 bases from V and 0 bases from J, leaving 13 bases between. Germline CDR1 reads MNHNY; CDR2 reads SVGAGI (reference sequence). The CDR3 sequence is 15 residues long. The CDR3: CASSLPPITNYGYTF. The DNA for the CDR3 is TGTGCCAGCAGTCTCCCCCCGATCACTAACTATGGCTACACCTTC.

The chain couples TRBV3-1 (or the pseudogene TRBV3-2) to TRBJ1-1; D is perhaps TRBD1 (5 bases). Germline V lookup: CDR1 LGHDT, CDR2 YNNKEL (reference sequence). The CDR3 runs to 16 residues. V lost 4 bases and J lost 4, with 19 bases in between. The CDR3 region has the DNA TGTGCCAGCAGCCGGATATATGGTTCCGGGGCCACTGAAGCTTTCTTT. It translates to CASSRIYGSGATEAFF.

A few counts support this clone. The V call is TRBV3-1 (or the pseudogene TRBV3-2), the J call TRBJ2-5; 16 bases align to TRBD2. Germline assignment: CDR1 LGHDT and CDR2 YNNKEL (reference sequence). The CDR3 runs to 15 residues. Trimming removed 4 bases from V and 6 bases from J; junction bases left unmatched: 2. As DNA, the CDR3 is TGTGCCAGCAGCCCGGGACTAGCGGGGGGGCAGACCCAGTACTTC. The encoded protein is CASSPGLAGGQTQYF.

The chain's CDR3 is CASRPNRDSPLHF. The CDR3 DNA is TGCGCCAGCCGTCCCAACAGGGATTCACCCCTCCACTTT. The chain recombines TRBV4-3 with TRBJ1-6, with D maybe TRBD1 (6 bases). The CDR3 sequence is 13 residues long. CDR1 and CDR2 (germline): LGHNA, YSLEER. The V and J ends lost 8 bases and 8 bases respectively, with 13 bases between them.

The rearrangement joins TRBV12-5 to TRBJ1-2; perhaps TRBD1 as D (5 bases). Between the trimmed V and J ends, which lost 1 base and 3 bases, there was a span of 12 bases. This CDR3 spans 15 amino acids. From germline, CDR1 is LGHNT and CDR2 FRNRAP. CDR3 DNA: TGTGCTAGTGGTTTGGACATGAGAGGGGACTATGGCTACACCTTC. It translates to CASGLDMRGDYGYTF.

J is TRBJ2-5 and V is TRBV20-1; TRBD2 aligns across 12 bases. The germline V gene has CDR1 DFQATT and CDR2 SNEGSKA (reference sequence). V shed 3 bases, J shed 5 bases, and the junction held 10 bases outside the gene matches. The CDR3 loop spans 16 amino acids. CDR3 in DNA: TGCAGTGCTAGTCAGCTAGCGGGAGGGCCGGTGGAGACCCAGTACTTC. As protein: CSASQLAGGPVETQYF.

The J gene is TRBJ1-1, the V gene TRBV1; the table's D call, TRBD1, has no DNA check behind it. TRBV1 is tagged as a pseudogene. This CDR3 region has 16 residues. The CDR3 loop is CTSSQEGQIGIPEAFF. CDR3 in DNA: TGCACCAGCAGCCAAGAGGGACAGATCGGAATCCCTGAAGCTTTCTTT.

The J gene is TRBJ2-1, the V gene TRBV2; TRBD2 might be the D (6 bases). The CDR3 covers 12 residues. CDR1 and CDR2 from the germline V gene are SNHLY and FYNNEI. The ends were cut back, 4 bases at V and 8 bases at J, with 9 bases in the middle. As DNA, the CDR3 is TGTGCCAGCAGTGTGGAGGGCGATGAGCAGTTCTTC. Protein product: CASSVEGDEQFF.

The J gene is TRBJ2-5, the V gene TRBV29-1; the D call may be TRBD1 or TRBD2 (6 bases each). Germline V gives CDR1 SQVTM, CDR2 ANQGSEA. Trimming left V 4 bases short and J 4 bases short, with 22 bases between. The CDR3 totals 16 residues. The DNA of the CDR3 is TGCAGCGTTGTCACCGGGGGCAGTCAAAGCTTAGAGACCCAGTACTTC. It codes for CSVVTGGSQSLETQYF.

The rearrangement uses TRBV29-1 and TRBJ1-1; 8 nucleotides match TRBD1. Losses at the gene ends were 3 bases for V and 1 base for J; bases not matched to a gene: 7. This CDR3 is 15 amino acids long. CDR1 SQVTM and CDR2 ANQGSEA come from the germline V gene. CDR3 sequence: CSVDKWGTGNTEAFF. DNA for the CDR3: TGCAGCGTTGATAAGTGGGGGACAGGGAACACTGAAGCTTTCTTT.

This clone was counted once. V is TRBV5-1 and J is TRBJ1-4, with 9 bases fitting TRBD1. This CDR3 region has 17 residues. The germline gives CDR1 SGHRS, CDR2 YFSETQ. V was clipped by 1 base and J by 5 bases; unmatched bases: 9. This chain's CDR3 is CASSLSTYGQGNEKLFF. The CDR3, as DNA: TGCGCCAGCAGCTTGTCCACATACGGACAGGGGAATGAAAAACTGTTTTTT. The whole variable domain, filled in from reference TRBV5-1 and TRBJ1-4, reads KAGVTQTPRYLIKTRGQQVTLSCSPISGHRSVSWYQQTPGQGLQFLFEYFSETQRNKGNFPGRFSGRQFSNSRSEMNVSTLELGDSALYLCASSLSTYGQGNEKLFFGSGTQLSVL.

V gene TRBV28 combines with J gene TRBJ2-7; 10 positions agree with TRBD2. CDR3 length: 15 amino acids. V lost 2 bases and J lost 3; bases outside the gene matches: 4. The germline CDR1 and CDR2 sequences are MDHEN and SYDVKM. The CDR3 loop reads CASSLGASGGYEQYF. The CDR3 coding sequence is TGTGCCAGCAGTTTAGGGGCTAGCGGGGGCTACGAGCAGTACTTC.

The CDR3 spells CSVPGTANEKLFF. In DNA, the CDR3 is TGCAGCGTTCCGGGCACGGCTAATGAAAAACTGTTTTTT. The gene calls are TRBV29-1 and TRBJ1-4; D is undetermined. This CDR3 has 13 residues. The V and J ends lost 5 bases and 3 bases respectively, with 10 bases between them. Germline V gene lookup returns CDR1 SQVTM and CDR2 ANQGSEA.

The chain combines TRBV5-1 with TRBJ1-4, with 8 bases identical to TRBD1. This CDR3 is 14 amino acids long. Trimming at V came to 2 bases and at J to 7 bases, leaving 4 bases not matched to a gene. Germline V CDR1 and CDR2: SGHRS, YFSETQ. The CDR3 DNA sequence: TGCGCCAGCAGCTTAGGAGGACAGGGTGAAAAACTGTTTTTT. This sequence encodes CASSLGGQGEKLFF.